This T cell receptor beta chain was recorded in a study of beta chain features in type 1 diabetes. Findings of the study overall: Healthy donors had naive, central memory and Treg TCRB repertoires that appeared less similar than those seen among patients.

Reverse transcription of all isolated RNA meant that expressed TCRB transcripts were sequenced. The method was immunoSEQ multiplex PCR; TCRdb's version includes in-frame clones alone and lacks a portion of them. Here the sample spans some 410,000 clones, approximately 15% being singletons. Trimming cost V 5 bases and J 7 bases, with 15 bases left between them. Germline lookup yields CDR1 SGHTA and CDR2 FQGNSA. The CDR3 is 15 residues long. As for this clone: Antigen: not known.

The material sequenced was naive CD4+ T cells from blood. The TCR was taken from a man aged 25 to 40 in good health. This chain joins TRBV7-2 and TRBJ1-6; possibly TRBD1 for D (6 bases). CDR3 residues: CASSALDQGNSPLHF. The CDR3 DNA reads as TGTGCCAGCAGCGCGTTAGACCAGGGGAATTCACCCCTCCACTTT.